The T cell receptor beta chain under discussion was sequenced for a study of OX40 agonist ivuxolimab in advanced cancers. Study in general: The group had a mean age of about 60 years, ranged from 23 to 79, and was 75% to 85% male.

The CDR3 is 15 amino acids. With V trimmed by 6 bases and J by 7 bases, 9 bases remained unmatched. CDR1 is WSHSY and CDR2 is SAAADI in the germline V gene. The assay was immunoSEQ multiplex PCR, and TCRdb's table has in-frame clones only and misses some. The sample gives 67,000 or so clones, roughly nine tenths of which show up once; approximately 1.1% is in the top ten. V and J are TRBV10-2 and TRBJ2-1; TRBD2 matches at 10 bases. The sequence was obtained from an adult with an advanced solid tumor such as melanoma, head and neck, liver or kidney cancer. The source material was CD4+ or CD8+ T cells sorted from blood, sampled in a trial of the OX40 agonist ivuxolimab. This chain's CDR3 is CASRPGSGGANEQFF. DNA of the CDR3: TGCGCCAGCAGGCCGGGAAGCGGGGGGGCAAATGAGCAGTTCTTC.